This T cell receptor (beta chain) is drawn from a study of T cell responses to AZD1222 COVID-19 vaccine. Study-level results: Reports say nearly half of spike-specific TCRs go after unmutated variant regions. Vaccination with two AZD1222 doses was followed by a rise in Spike-specific TCR breadth and depth. Scientists sampled the repertoires only once the peak T cell response had passed. The number of AZD1222 recipients seropositive at baseline was only five or six.

Profiled with immunoSEQ multiplex PCR; TCRdb holds only in-frame clones, not every one. The table lists some 73,000 clones, 89% of them singletons, with about 9.3% in the top ten. Concerning this clone itself: Antigen unknown.

Per the germline V gene, CDR1 is SGHNT and CDR2 is YYREEE (reference sequence). V shed 1 base and J shed 8 bases, with 18 bases lying between them. CDR3 length: 15 amino acids. This chain connects TRBV5-4 to TRBJ1-2; D is ambiguous. Sequenced here: peripheral blood, sampled 28 days after the second AZD1222 dose. This TCR came from an adult who received the AZD1222 COVID-19 vaccine. The CDR3 nucleotides are TGTGCCAGCAGCTTGACCGACGCTTCAGTTGAAGGCTACACCTTC. This gives the protein CASSLTDASVEGYTF.